These 8 T cell receptor beta chains were all obtained from the same sample, sequenced in a study of radiation and T cells in renal cell carcinoma. Time point in this sample: baseline pretreatment blood. Treatment defined: 15 Gy SBRT to primary tumor, nephrectomy 4 weeks later. This table comes from immunoSEQ multiplex PCR, and its TCRdb copy is limited to in-frame clones, with some not included. Of 150,000 or so clones in the sample, over 80% are singletons; the top ten hold around 21%. This material consisted of blood, taken from a patient whose treatment included radiotherapy and nephrectomy. The receptors were sampled from a woman aged 50 to 60 with renal cell carcinoma.

The chain uses TRBV7-2 and TRBJ2-1, with no clear D. V was clipped by 5 bases and J by 10 bases, with 15 bases between them. CDR3 length equals 13 residues. Germline CDR1 is SGHTA and CDR2 is FQGNSA. The CDR3 nucleotides are TGTGCCAGCAGCGCAACTCGCGCTCGGGAGCAGTTCTTC. Translation gives CASSATRAREQFF. The full variable domain, in which reference TRBV7-2 and TRBJ2-1 provide the parts outside the CDR3, is GAGVSQSPSNKVTEKGKDVELRCDPISGHTALYWYRQSLGQGLEFLIYFQGNSAPDKSGLPSDRFSAERTGGSVSTLTIQRTQQEDSAVYLCASSATRAREQFFGPGTRLTVL.

This CDR3 is CASGVPGGNGYTF. CDR3 DNA: TGTGCCAGCGGTGTACCGGGGGGGAATGGCTACACCTTC. The V call is TRBV6-6, the J call TRBJ1-2; possible D gene TRBD1, 5 bases. This CDR3 has 13 amino acids. CDR1 is MNHNY, CDR2 SVGAGI, per germline (reference sequence). Deletions cut 8 bases from V and 6 bases from J, with 16 bases between.

The chain links TRBV11-2 to TRBJ2-1, with 8 bases matching TRBD2. CDR1 is SGHAT, CDR2 FQNNGV, per germline. This CDR3 comprises 12 residues. Losses at the gene ends were 5 bases for V and 7 bases for J; bases not matched to a gene: 1. CDR3 nucleotides: TGTGCCAGCAGCCCGGGGGGGAATGAGCAGTTCTTC. Residues: CASSPGGNEQFF. Complete variable domain (other parts from reference TRBV11-2 and TRBJ2-1): EAGVAQSPRYKIIEKRQSVAFWCNPISGHATLYWYQQILGQGPKLLIQFQNNGVVDDSQLPKDRFSAERLKGVDSTLKIQPAKLEDSAVYLCASSPGGNEQFFGPGTRLTVL.

The rearrangement links TRBV25-1 to TRBJ1-1; D is ambiguous. Looked up from germline, CDR1 is MGHDK and CDR2 is SYGVNS. The V and J ends lost 7 bases and 0 bases respectively, with 12 bases between them. The CDR3 has 14 residues. This CDR3 reads CASKGDTMNTEAFF. For the CDR3, the DNA is TGTGCCAGCAAAGGTGATACCATGAACACTGAAGCTTTCTTT.

J is TRBJ1-2 and V is TRBV11-2; possibly TRBD1 for D (5 bases). V was pared by 0 bases and J by 6 bases, with 14 bases between. This CDR3 comprises 15 residues. Germline V gene data show CDR1 as SGHAT and CDR2 as FQNNGV. CDR3 in amino acids: CASSLDGAGYDGYTF. In DNA form, the CDR3 reads TGTGCCAGCAGCTTAGATGGGGCAGGCTATGATGGCTACACCTTC.

The CDR3 is CASSLGVAGGDTQYF. The CDR3 coding sequence is TGTGCCAGCAGCTTAGGCGTAGCGGGTGGAGATACGCAGTATTTT. The gene calls are TRBV7-6 and TRBJ2-3; 7 bases fit TRBD2. Unmatched junction bases numbered 6, after V lost 1 base and J lost 5 bases. In germline, CDR1 is SGHVS, CDR2 FNYEAQ. The CDR3 extends over 15 amino acids. Drawing the rest from reference TRBV7-6 and TRBJ2-3, the complete variable domain is GAGVSQSPRYKVTKRGQDVALRCDPISGHVSLYWYRQALGQGPEFLTYFNYEAQQDKSGLPNDRFSAERPEGSISTLTIQRTEQRDSAMYRCASSLGVAGGDTQYFGPGTRLTVL.

The rearrangement joins TRBV5-1 to TRBJ2-1; D possibly corresponds to TRBD2 (5 bases). Germline-derived CDR1 and CDR2 are SGHRS and YFSETQ. CDR3 length: 13 amino acids. The ends were cut back, 3 bases at V and 9 bases at J, with 13 bases in the middle. The CDR3 sequence is CASSSIFGGEQFF. CDR3 nucleotides: TGCGCCAGCAGCTCCATATTCGGAGGTGAGCAGTTCTTC.

Concerning this clone itself: Other nucleotide sequences in the sample specify the same CDR3. The chain is built from TRBV5-1 and TRBJ2-7; D is undetermined. The CDR3 has 14 residues. Germline assignment: CDR1 SGHRS and CDR2 YFSETQ. The germline V and J ends were trimmed by 0 bases and 2 bases, with 9 bases remaining between them. CDR3 sequence reads: CASSLAGPPYEQYF. The CDR3 DNA reads TGCGCCAGCAGCTTGGCCGGGCCCCCCTACGAGCAGTACTTC.